Below, 32 T cell receptor beta chains from the same sample are listed, as sequenced in a study of shared clonotypes between healthy human individuals. It was CD45RO-negative cells, positively selected for CCR7, that made up naive CD8 cells, with terminally differentiated effector memory CD45RA+ cells excluded. Here immunoSEQ multiplex PCR was the method, and the copy in TCRdb shows in-frame clones only, minus some. The sample holds roughly 2.1 million clones, 85% to 95% seen once. Sequencing input: naive CD8+ T cells from PBMCs. The receptors were gathered from a man aged 18-30 years in good health. Some clones in this sample may be carry-over from other donors' samples.

V usage is TRBV4-2 and J usage is TRBJ2-7; the D is unclear. The germline gives CDR1 LGHNA, CDR2 YNFKEQ. This CDR3 region has 16 residues. The V end lost 0 bases, the J end lost 0 bases, and 12 bases lay between the germline ends. Written as DNA, the CDR3 is TGTGCCAGCAGCCAAGAAGAATCCTTTTTCTCCTACGAGCAGTACTTC. Residues: CASSQEESFFSYEQYF.

This chain connects TRBV5-4 to TRBJ2-3; D unresolved. V lost 2 bases to trimming and J lost 2 bases, with 12 bases between them. CDR1 is SGHNT, CDR2 YYREEE, per germline (reference sequence). The CDR3 totals 15 residues. CDR3 sequence reads: CASSFGSGFTDTQYF. The DNA of the CDR3 is TGTGCCAGCAGCTTTGGAAGTGGCTTCACAGATACGCAGTATTTT.

As regards this clone: Other DNA sequences from this sample encode an identical CDR3 as well. The V and J genes are TRBV7-9 and TRBJ2-7; D ambiguous. In germline, CDR1 is SEHNR, CDR2 FQNEAQ (reference sequence). CDR3 size: 11 residues. V shed 3 bases and J shed 6 bases, with 6 bases lying between them. The CDR3 coding sequence is TGTGCCAGCAGCTTCGGTGTCGAGCAGTACTTC. Translated: CASSFGVEQYF. The whole variable domain, filled in from reference TRBV7-9 and TRBJ2-7, reads DTGVSQNPRHKITKRGQNVTFRCDPISEHNRLYWYRQTLGQGPEFLTYFQNEAQLEKSRLLSDRFSAERPKGSFSTLEIQRTEQGDSAMYLCASSFGVEQYFGPGTRLTVT.

J is TRBJ2-5 and V is TRBV11-1; D ambiguous. V lost 2 bases to trimming and J lost 5 bases, with 9 bases between them. Germline CDR1 SGHAT, CDR2 FQDESV (reference sequence). There are 13 residues in the CDR3. The CDR3 reads CASSLLMEETQYF. The CDR3, as DNA: TGTGCCAGCAGCTTATTGATGGAGGAGACCCAGTACTTC.

This sequence joins TRBV19 and TRBJ2-1; TRBD1 matches at 10 bases. Germline CDR1 LNHDA, CDR2 SQIVND (reference sequence). This CDR3 is built from 14 residues. V lost 6 bases, J lost 7 bases, and 6 bases stayed unmatched. In DNA, the CDR3 is TGTGCCAGTAGCCCCGGGACAGGGGAGAATGAGCAGTTCTTC. The encoded protein is CASSPGTGENEQFF.

The J gene is TRBJ2-7, the V gene TRBV29-1, with TRBD2 matching 9 bases. Germline values: CDR1 SQVTM, CDR2 ANQGSEA. Trimming at V came to 2 bases and at J to 0 bases, leaving 8 bases not matched to a gene. This CDR3 has 16 residues. DNA of the CDR3: TGCAGCGTTGAACTAGCGGGACACACCAACTCCTACGAGCAGTACTTC. Translating gives CSVELAGHTNSYEQYF.

The chain has TRBV6-5 and TRBJ2-3; 11 bases are shared with TRBD1. Germline CDR1 and CDR2: MNHEY and SVGAGI. V dropped 1 base and J dropped 6; count of bases not matched to a gene: 6. The CDR3 is made up of 16 amino acids. CDR3 DNA: TGTGCCAGCAGTTACTTCGGGACAGGGGGTTCCGATACGCAGTATTTT. This translates into CASSYFGTGGSDTQYF.

This sequence joins TRBV7-6 and TRBJ1-3, with TRBD1 matching 9 bases. The J segment lost 4 bases and the V segment lost 5 bases, leaving 6 bases of the junction unmatched. Germline CDR1 and CDR2: SGHVS and FNYEAQ. The CDR3 length is 15 residues. The CDR3 loop reads CASSPDRGSGNTIYF. The DNA for the CDR3 is TGTGCCAGCAGCCCCGACAGGGGGTCCGGAAACACCATATATTTT.

This chain's CDR3 is CASSLGPRESYEQYF. DNA of the CDR3: TGTGCCAGCAGTTTAGGGCCGAGGGAGTCCTACGAGCAGTACTTC. The chain couples TRBV27 to TRBJ2-7, with a tentative D call TRBD2 (5 bases). This CDR3 has 15 amino acids. V lost 2 bases to trimming and J lost 1 base, with 12 bases between them. CDR1 MNHEY and CDR2 SMNVEV come from the germline V gene (reference sequence).

The genes are TRBV2 and TRBJ2-7; a possible D gene is TRBD2 (6 bases). Trimming removed 8 bases from V and 2 bases from J, with 22 bases in between. Germline CDR1 reads SNHLY; CDR2 reads FYNNEI. This CDR3 comprises 16 residues. The CDR3 region is CASSRSPGGRAYEQYF. As DNA, the CDR3 is TGTGCCAGCTCGAGGAGTCCCGGGGGTAGGGCCTACGAGCAGTACTTC.

The chain combines TRBV7-6 with TRBJ2-2; D remains ambiguous. The germline V gene has CDR1 SGHVS and CDR2 FNYEAQ. The CDR3 is 13 residues long. Trimming pared 5 bases from V and 6 bases from J, leaving 10 bases between. CDR3 bases: TGTGCCAGCAGCCCCCGTTTTGCCGGGGAGCTGTTTTTT. Protein product: CASSPRFAGELFF.

The rearrangement uses TRBV7-9 and TRBJ1-3; TRBD1 might be the D (5 bases). This CDR3 has 16 amino acids. V shed 4 bases and J shed 4 bases, with 17 bases lying between them. CDR1 and CDR2 from the germline V gene are SEHNR and FQNEAQ (reference sequence). This CDR3 reads CASSSNQGADGNTIYF. The CDR3 nucleotides are TGTGCCAGCAGCTCTAACCAGGGTGCGGACGGAAACACCATATATTTT.

This chain links TRBV30 with TRBJ2-7, with D maybe TRBD2 (5 bases). V lost 1 base and J 2 bases, leaving 12 bases between the germline ends. This CDR3 has 14 amino acids. Germline CDR1 GTSNPN, CDR2 SVGIG (reference sequence). The CDR3 here is CAWSGRTVPYEQYF. The CDR3, as DNA: TGTGCCTGGAGTGGACGGACTGTACCCTACGAGCAGTACTTC.

The count of this clone is one. The gene calls are TRBV7-9 and TRBJ2-7; 7 bases are shared with TRBD1. Per the germline V gene, CDR1 is SEHNR and CDR2 is FQNEAQ (reference sequence). The CDR3 loop spans 13 amino acids. Trimming removed 4 bases from V and 4 bases from J; junction bases left unmatched: 4. The CDR3 reads CASSSGQRYEQYF. The DNA for the CDR3 is TGTGCCAGCAGCTCGGGACAGAGGTACGAGCAGTACTTC.

This clone was detected once. The rearrangement joins TRBV5-6 to TRBJ2-7; TRBD2 might be the D (6 bases). Germline CDR1 is SGHDT and CDR2 is YYEEEE. The CDR3 extends over 13 amino acids. V was clipped by 4 bases and J by 3 bases, with 11 bases between them. In DNA form, the CDR3 reads TGTGCCAGCAGCGGGGGACTGGGCTACGAGCAGTACTTC. This gives the protein CASSGGLGYEQYF. The full variable domain, completed using reference TRBV5-6 and TRBJ2-7, is DAGVTQSPTHLIKTRGQQVTLRCSPKSGHDTVSWYQQALGQGPQFIFQYYEEEERQRGNFPDRFSGHQFPNYSSELNVNALLLGDSALYLCASSGGLGYEQYFGPGTRLTVT.

The chain is built from TRBV6-5 and TRBJ2-1; unclear D gene. The CDR3 length is 13 residues. V was pared by 1 base and J by 9 bases, with 10 bases between. In germline, CDR1 is MNHEY, CDR2 SVGAGI. CDR3 protein: CASSYWGKGEQFF. The CDR3 region has the DNA TGTGCCAGCAGTTACTGGGGTAAGGGTGAGCAGTTCTTC.

The count of this clone is one. The rearrangement uses TRBV4-2 and TRBJ2-1, with D perhaps matching TRBD2 (6 bases). This CDR3 is 18 amino acids long. V shed 0 bases and J shed 2 bases, with 17 bases lying between them. From germline, CDR1 is LGHNA and CDR2 YNFKEQ. CDR3 nucleotides: TGTGCCAGCAGCCAAGAAGGCGCCATAGCGGCCACCTACAATGAGCAGTTCTTC. It specifies CASSQEGAIAATYNEQFF.

This clone showed up just a few times. The chain employs TRBV4-1 and TRBJ1-1; D ambiguous. V was clipped by 1 base and J by 0 bases, with 12 bases between them. The germline CDR1 and CDR2 sequences are MGHRA and YSYEKL. The CDR3 spans 16 residues. Here the CDR3 reads CASSQVPGPMNTEAFF. The CDR3 coding sequence is TGCGCCAGCAGCCAAGTTCCGGGCCCTATGAACACTGAAGCTTTCTTT.

The chain couples TRBV6-5 to TRBJ1-2, with D possibly TRBD1 on 5 matching bases. Trimming pared 4 bases from V and 6 bases from J, leaving 12 bases between. The CDR3 is made up of 13 amino acids. CDR1 MNHEY and CDR2 SVGAGI come from the germline V gene. CDR3 sequence: CASSLGHRNGYTF. The DNA of the CDR3 is TGTGCCAGCAGTTTGGGCCACAGGAATGGCTACACCTTC.

The chain uses TRBV5-6 and TRBJ2-3; possible D gene TRBD1, 5 bases. The CDR3 covers 18 residues. In germline, CDR1 is SGHDT, CDR2 YYEEEE. Trimming took 4 bases from V and 0 from J, leaving 21 bases between them. This CDR3 is CASSGATGAFTSTDTQYF. The CDR3, as DNA: TGTGCCAGCAGCGGTGCCACAGGAGCCTTTACCAGCACAGATACGCAGTATTTT.

This rearrangement joins TRBV27 to TRBJ2-1; 8 bases map to TRBD2. Germline-derived CDR1 and CDR2 are MNHEY and SMNVEV (reference sequence). The junction had 9 bases not matched to a gene; V was cut back by 6 bases and J by 5 bases. The CDR3 has 15 amino acids. CDR3 DNA: TGTGCCAGCAGCATAGGAGCGGGAGCGAACAATGAGCAGTTCTTC. This gives the protein CASSIGAGANNEQFF.

The chain joins TRBV7-6 to TRBJ2-2, with TRBD2 matching 7 bases. Germline lookup yields CDR1 SGHVS and CDR2 FNYEAQ. The CDR3 is 16 residues long. Germline trimming cut 2 bases from V and 6 bases from J; bases unmatched to any gene: 9. CDR3 nucleotides: TGTGCCAGCAGCTTACGGGGAGGGCAGGAGCCCGGGGAGCTGTTTTTT. Residues: CASSLRGGQEPGELFF.

In its sample, this clone was seen a few times. CDR3 DNA: TGCGCCAGCAGCCAAGAGATTAAGCTTTCGCGTCAGCCCCAGCATTTT. Amino acid sequence: CASSQEIKLSRQPQHF. V gene TRBV4-1 combines with J gene TRBJ1-5; no firm D call. V dropped 0 bases and J dropped 6 bases, with 15 bases sitting between them. This CDR3 comprises 16 residues. Germline CDR1 reads MGHRA; CDR2 reads YSYEKL.

The J gene is TRBJ2-3, the V gene TRBV29-1; 8 nucleotides match TRBD2. CDR1 is SQVTM, CDR2 ANQGSEA, per germline. V lost 2 bases to trimming and J lost 1 base; unmatched junction nucleotides: 8. The length of the CDR3 is 16 residues. CDR3 DNA: TGCAGCGTTGAATTTAGGCTAGCGGGCGGCACAGATACGCAGTATTTT. It translates to CSVEFRLAGGTDTQYF.

The V call is TRBV7-9, the J call TRBJ2-2; TRBD2 aligns across 12 bases. V gave up 5 bases and J gave up 3 bases; unmatched junction bases: 7. The CDR3 spans 17 residues. Germline V gene lookup returns CDR1 SEHNR and CDR2 FQNEAQ (reference sequence). CDR3 DNA: TGTGCCAGCAGCCCCTCTAGCGGGAGGGCCTACACCGGGGAGCTGTTTTTT. It encodes CASSPSSGRAYTGELFF.

V gene TRBV5-8 combines with J gene TRBJ2-6; D not certain. CDR1 SGHTS and CDR2 YDEGEE come from the germline V gene. Trimming removed 6 bases from V and 0 bases from J, with 7 bases in between. The CDR3 loop spans 14 amino acids. The DNA of the CDR3 is TGTGCCAGCACCATATTCTCTGGGGCCAACGTCCTGACTTTC. This sequence encodes CASTIFSGANVLTF. The complete variable domain, with remaining parts taken from reference TRBV5-8 and TRBJ2-6, reads EAGVTQSPTHLIKTRGQQATLRCSPISGHTSVYWYQQALGLGLQFLLWYDEGEERNRGNFPPRFSGRQFPNYSSELNVNALELEDSALYLCASTIFSGANVLTFGAGSRLTVL.

This clone was seen a handful of times. The J gene is TRBJ1-2, the V gene TRBV27; TRBD1 aligns across 9 bases. Germline CDR1 reads MNHEY; CDR2 reads SMNVEV (reference sequence). The CDR3 consists of 13 residues. V lost 6 bases to trimming and J lost 8 bases; unmatched junction nucleotides: 7. In nucleotides, the CDR3 is TGTGCCAGCAGGATACAGGGGGCGGGAGGCTACACCTTC. Its translation is CASRIQGAGGYTF.

The V call is TRBV28, the J call TRBJ2-3; 7 bases line up with TRBD2. Germline CDR1 and CDR2: MDHEN and SYDVKM. The CDR3 sequence is 15 residues long. J was trimmed by 0 bases and V by 6 bases; bases with no gene match: 6. The CDR3 region is CASSRWRESTDTQYF. CDR3 DNA sequence: TGTGCCAGCAGCCGGTGGCGGGAGAGCACAGATACGCAGTATTTT.

This sequence joins TRBV9 and TRBJ2-1; unclear D gene. Germline V gene sequence: CDR1 SGDLS, CDR2 YYNGEE. Deletions cut 2 bases from V and 2 bases from J, with 14 bases between. The CDR3 is 16 amino acids. CDR3 in DNA: TGTGCCAGCAGCGTGAAAGAGGTGAGGACCTACAATGAGCAGTTCTTC. This encodes CASSVKEVRTYNEQFF.

The chain combines TRBV29-1 with TRBJ1-2; D uncertain. Looked up from germline, CDR1 is SQVTM and CDR2 is ANQGSEA. The V gene lost 6 bases and the J gene lost 2 bases, with 16 bases spanning the gap. The CDR3 has 14 amino acids. CDR3 residues: CSVPPNPPNYGYTF. The CDR3, as DNA: TGCAGCGTGCCCCCGAATCCACCAAACTATGGCTACACCTTC. Full variable domain (missing parts from reference TRBV29-1 and TRBJ1-2): SAVISQKPSRDICQRGTSLTIQCQVDSQVTMMFWYRQQPGQSLTLIATANQGSEATYESGFVIDKFPISRPNLTFSTLTVSNMSPEDSSIYLCSVPPNPPNYGYTFGSGTRLTVV.

The rearrangement links TRBV7-2 to TRBJ2-7, with D possibly TRBD1 on 6 matching bases. The CDR3 runs to 15 residues. V lost 5 bases to trimming and J lost 7 bases, with 21 bases between them. Germline CDR1 is SGHTA and CDR2 is FQGNSA. The chain's CDR3 is CASSPMGVGQGEQYF. The CDR3 nucleotides read TGTGCCAGCAGCCCTATGGGGGTAGGGCAGGGGGAGCAGTACTTC.

The chain has TRBV19 and TRBJ2-7; TRBD2 aligns across 7 bases. The germline gives CDR1 LNHDA, CDR2 SQIVND (reference sequence). The CDR3 length is 14 residues. V gave up 7 bases and J gave up 3 bases; unmatched junction bases: 9. The CDR3 sequence: CASTFSAGDYEQYF. The CDR3 DNA sequence: TGTGCCAGTACATTCTCGGCGGGAGACTACGAGCAGTACTTC.